The 23 T cell receptor beta chains below were found in one sample sequenced in a study of human T cells and chemical hapten exposure. TCRdb independently ran MiXCR on the RACE reads; one entry per CDR3 protein. The sample has more than 70,000 distinct CDR3 sequences, around 10% seen once; the top ten hold around 1.4%. Regarding time point: patch test 2, 6 weeks after DPC sensitization. The treatment denotes: therapeutic diphenylcyclopropenone sensitization with weekly scalp DPC. Sequenced here: whole blood, sampled in connection with sensitization to the hapten diphenylcyclopropenone (DPC). These receptors all come from a man aged 18-30 years with alopecia areata. Some clones in this sample may be carry-over from other donors' samples.

This clonotype occurred many times. The chain uses TRBV12-3 or TRBV12-4 and TRBJ1-1, with 10 bases lining up with TRBD1. The ends lost 3 bases at V and 6 bases at J; junction bases unmatched: 4. There are 14 residues in the CDR3. The CDR3 is CASSFRTGGPEAFF. DNA for the CDR3: TGTGCCAGCAGTTTTAGGACAGGGGGACCTGAAGCTTTCTTT.

This chain connects TRBV6-5 to TRBJ1-1, with TRBD1 identical over 8 bases. Germline CDR1 and CDR2: MNHEY and SVGAGI. With 1 base clipped from V and 11 bases from J, the junction kept 9 bases outside the gene matches. The CDR3 length is 14 residues. CDR3 coding DNA: TGTGCCAGCAGTTACTTCGGGACAGGAGGTGTTGCTTTCTTT. Translated, it gives CASSYFGTGGVAFF.

This clonotype was recorded at least ten times. This chain's CDR3 is CASGDRGLTSGNTIYF. In nucleotides, the CDR3 is TGTGCTAGTGGGGACAGGGGGCTCACGAGTGGAAACACCATATATTTT. The chain links TRBV12-5 to TRBJ1-3; TRBD1 agrees at 11 bases. The CDR3 has 16 amino acids. CDR1 is LGHNT, CDR2 FRNRAP, per germline. V lost 6 bases and J lost 3; bases outside the gene matches: 7.

The V call is TRBV3-1, the J call TRBJ2-1; D remains ambiguous. The CDR3 sequence is 14 residues long. CDR1 LGHDT and CDR2 YNNKEL come from the germline V gene (reference sequence). The V gene lost 6 bases and the J gene lost 6 bases, with 15 bases spanning the gap. CDR3 loop: CASSLAPQANEQFF. CDR3 nucleotide sequence: TGTGCCAGCAGTCTCGCCCCCCAGGCCAATGAGCAGTTCTTC.

This clonotype came up many times. The chain combines TRBV4-3 with TRBJ2-5; D remains ambiguous. V was pared by 1 base and J by 5 bases, with 8 bases between. Germline V gene sequence: CDR1 LGHNA, CDR2 YSLEER. The CDR3 totals 13 residues. The CDR3 DNA reads TGCGCCAGCAGCCAAGTCCGACGGGAGACCCAGTACTTC. Translation gives CASSQVRRETQYF.

This clonotype was recorded a few times. The chain recombines TRBV5-1 with TRBJ2-5, with D possibly matching TRBD2 (7 bases). The length of the CDR3 is 15 residues. The V gene's germline CDR1 is SGHRS and CDR2 YFSETQ. The ends were cut back, 2 bases at V and 2 bases at J, with 13 bases in the middle. CDR3 sequence (DNA): TGCGCCAGCAGCTTAACGGGGGGCTCTCAAGAGACCCAGTACTTC. Protein: CASSLTGGSQETQYF. Filled out from reference TRBV5-1 and TRBJ2-5, the complete variable domain reads KAGVTQTPRYLIKTRGQQVTLSCSPISGHRSVSWYQQTPGQGLQFLFEYFSETQRNKGNFPGRFSGRQFSNSRSEMNVSTLELGDSALYLCASSLTGGSQETQYFGPGTRLLVL.

A few counts support this clonotype. CDR3 DNA sequence: TGTGCCAGCAGTTACGTCCCTCAGGGGAGATACGAGCAGTACGTC. Its translation: CASSYVPQGRYEQYV. The rearrangement uses TRBV6-2 or TRBV6-3 and TRBJ2-7; possibly TRBD1 for D (6 bases). The CDR3 has 15 residues. Germline V gene lookup returns CDR1 MNHEY and CDR2 SVGEGT. V gave up 2 bases and J gave up 4 bases, with 15 bases separating them.

This clonotype was detected ten times or more. V and J are TRBV7-3 and TRBJ2-2; D unclear. Trimming removed 1 base at V and 0 bases at J, with 6 bases between. From germline, CDR1 is SGHTA and CDR2 FQGTGA. CDR3 length: 15 residues. The CDR3 DNA follows: TGTGCCAGCAGCTTAAACGCAGCGAACACCGGGGAGCTGTTTTTT. Translating it yields CASSLNAANTGELFF.

The table lists this clonotype with a few counts. This chain uses TRBV2 with TRBJ1-1, with TRBD1 identical over 8 bases. Germline values: CDR1 SNHLY, CDR2 FYNNEI. This CDR3 has 16 amino acids. V lost 4 bases to trimming and J lost 4 bases; unmatched junction nucleotides: 11. This chain's CDR3 is CASSVRPHGQGTEAFF. In nucleotides, the CDR3 is TGTGCCAGCAGTGTAAGACCCCATGGACAGGGCACTGAAGCTTTCTTT.

This clonotype has at least ten counts. The chain recombines TRBV18 with TRBJ2-2; 7 bases align to TRBD1. The CDR3 loop spans 15 amino acids. Germline V gene data show CDR1 as KGHSH and CDR2 as LQKENI. Trimming removed 5 bases from V and 0 bases from J; junction bases left unmatched: 3. The CDR3 bases are TGTGCCAGCTCAACCGGGACAGCGAACACCGGGGAGCTGTTTTTT. Protein sequence: CASSTGTANTGELFF. Together with reference TRBV18 and TRBJ2-2, the CDR3 gives the full variable domain: NAGVMQNPRHLVRRRGQEARLRCSPMKGHSHVYWYRQLPEEGLKFMVYLQKENIIDESGMPKERFSAEFPKEGPSILRIQQVVRGDSAAYFCASSTGTANTGELFFGEGSRLTVL.

The V and J genes are TRBV19 and TRBJ1-5; unclear D gene. CDR1 is LNHDA and CDR2 is SQIVND in the germline V gene (reference sequence). V was trimmed by 9 bases and J by 0 bases, leaving 15 bases between them. This CDR3 spans 15 amino acids. The CDR3 loop is CASTVRADSNQPQHF. The CDR3 DNA follows: TGTGCCAGCACCGTGAGGGCTGATAGCAATCAGCCCCAGCATTTT.

The genes are TRBV11-2 and TRBJ1-1, with D possibly TRBD1 on 5 matching bases. V lost 8 bases and J lost 0, with 25 bases in between. The CDR3 spans 18 residues. The V gene's germline CDR1 is SGHAT and CDR2 FQNNGV. The CDR3 bases are TGTGCCAGCGGACTCCGGCCAGGGCTGTCTTCCATGAACACTGAAGCTTTCTTT. Protein sequence: CASGLRPGLSSMNTEAFF.

The chain recombines TRBV29-1 with TRBJ2-4; D tentatively fits TRBD1 or TRBD2 (6 bases each). The V end lost 3 bases, the J end lost 9 bases, and 18 bases lay between the germline ends. Germline V gene sequence: CDR1 SQVTM, CDR2 ANQGSEA. This CDR3 is 14 amino acids long. CDR3: CSVDPGGTGSIQYF. Written as DNA, the CDR3 is TGCAGCGTTGATCCCGGGGGCACAGGTAGCATTCAGTACTTC.

This sequence joins TRBV3-1 and TRBJ1-6; the D gene is possibly TRBD1 (5 bases). The V and J ends lost 4 bases and 13 bases respectively, with 11 bases between them. Looked up from germline, CDR1 is LGHDT and CDR2 is YNNKEL (reference sequence). CDR3 length: 12 amino acids. In DNA form, the CDR3 reads TGTGCCAGCAGCCTCATGCAGGGCCCCCTCCACTTT. Its protein is CASSLMQGPLHF.

As regards this clonotype: This could be a read error, since a much larger clone is one nucleotide away. The DNA for the CDR3 is TGTGCTAGTGGTTACAATCCGGACACTGAAGCTTTCTTT. Protein product: CASGYNPDTEAFF. The chain has TRBV12-5 and TRBJ1-1; no clear D. Deletions cut 4 bases from V and 3 bases from J, with 9 bases between. The CDR3 length is 13 residues. Germline V CDR1 and CDR2: LGHNT, FRNRAP.

This clonotype was recorded a few times. This sequence joins TRBV7-2 and TRBJ1-4; D gene ambiguous. V gave up 0 bases and J gave up 7 bases, with 12 bases separating them. The CDR3 contains 15 residues. Germline V gene lookup returns CDR1 SGHTA and CDR2 FQGNSA. The DNA for the CDR3 is TGTGCCAGCAGCTTAGCCGCCGGGCCGCTTGAAAAACTGTTTTTT. Its translation: CASSLAAGPLEKLFF.

The chain employs TRBV6-6 and TRBJ1-6; no clear D. Trimming removed 2 bases at V and 7 bases at J, with 12 bases between. The CDR3 is 15 residues long. Germline V lookup: CDR1 MNHNY, CDR2 SVGAGI (reference sequence). In nucleotides, the CDR3 is TGTGCCAGCAGTTACCGAACAAGGACCAATTCACCCCTCCACTTT. Amino acids: CASSYRTRTNSPLHF.

This clonotype was recorded at least ten times. The chain uses TRBV4-3 and TRBJ2-1; maybe TRBD1 (6 bases). Germline values: CDR1 LGHNA, CDR2 YSLEER. Trimming cost V 4 bases and J 6 bases, with 19 bases left between them. This CDR3 has 16 amino acids. The CDR3: CASSPNPAGVLNEQFF. DNA of the CDR3: TGCGCCAGCAGCCCAAACCCGGCAGGGGTTCTCAATGAGCAGTTCTTC.

This clonotype has a handful of counts. The chain links TRBV7-6 to TRBJ1-5; TRBD1 might be the D (6 bases). The CDR3 totals 18 residues. V was cut by 10 bases and J by 1 base, with 26 bases left in between. Germline V gives CDR1 SGHVS, CDR2 FNYEAQ. CDR3 loop: CANQQNARGAESNQPQHF. The CDR3 bases are TGTGCCAACCAACAAAACGCACGGGGGGCAGAAAGCAATCAGCCCCAGCATTTT.

This clonotype has a handful of counts. The J gene is TRBJ2-2, the V gene TRBV6-2 or TRBV6-3; TRBD2 aligns across 8 bases. The length of the CDR3 is 15 residues. The germline gives CDR1 MNHEY, CDR2 SVGEGT. With V trimmed by 6 bases and J by 4 bases, 7 bases remained unmatched. CDR3 DNA sequence: TGTGCCAGCAGCTTCTTTAGCGGGGTCACCGGGGAGCTGTTTTTT. Translated, it gives CASSFFSGVTGELFF.

This rearrangement joins TRBV28 to TRBJ2-7, with 8 bases aligning to TRBD1. CDR1 MDHEN and CDR2 SYDVKM come from the germline V gene. The CDR3 sequence is 14 residues long. Germline trimming cut 2 bases from V and 5 bases from J; bases unmatched to any gene: 5. The CDR3 region has the DNA TGTGCCAGCAGTTTACCCAGGGGGCTCCACGAGCAGTACTTC. It is translated as CASSLPRGLHEQYF.

In its sample, this clonotype was seen many times. The rearrangement links TRBV6-5 to TRBJ2-5, with a weak D call TRBD2 (6 bases). Looked up from germline, CDR1 is MNHEY and CDR2 is SVGAGI. This CDR3 contains 13 residues. V lost 8 bases and J 5 bases, leaving 15 bases between the germline ends. The DNA of the CDR3 is TGTGCCAGCGGAGGGGTAACAAGGGAGACCCAGTACTTC. Translating it yields CASGGVTRETQYF.

This clonotype was recorded many times. This chain joins TRBV19 and TRBJ1-1, with D possibly TRBD1 on 6 matching bases. The CDR3 has 16 residues. V lost 3 bases to trimming and J lost 1 base, with 15 bases between them. Per the germline V gene, CDR1 is LNHDA and CDR2 is SQIVND (reference sequence). The CDR3 protein is CASSIGPGRGNTEAFF. In nucleotides, the CDR3 is TGTGCCAGTAGTATTGGGCCCGGCAGGGGGAACACTGAAGCTTTCTTT.